One and the same sample provided the 20 T cell receptor beta chains below, sequenced in a study of shared clonotypes between healthy human individuals. Assay used: immunoSEQ multiplex PCR; TCRdb lists only in-frame clones, some missing. Here the sample spans about 110,000 clones, more than 65% being singletons. The sample consisted of memory CD8+ T cells sorted from blood. Subset indicated: CD45RO+ cells pooled with CCR7-negative TemRA cells. The receptors come from a woman in her twenties or thirties in good health.

This clone has a handful of counts. This likely reflects a read error, since a far larger clone is one base away. This chain links TRBV6-4 with TRBJ2-1, with 11 bases identical to TRBD1. The germline V gene encodes CDR1 MRHNA and CDR2 SNTAGT. The CDR3 runs to 14 residues. Trimming cost V 3 bases and J 6 bases; bases outside gene matches: 1. The CDR3 is CASSEGTGGNEQFF. The CDR3 nucleotides are TGTGCCAGCAGTGAGGGGACAGGGGGCAATGAGCAGTTCTTC.

In this sample, this clone turned up a few times. The V and J genes are TRBV5-5 and TRBJ2-7, with D unresolved. This CDR3 spans 15 amino acids. Germline V gene data show CDR1 as SGHKS and CDR2 as YYEKEE (reference sequence). The V end was cut by 0 bases, the J end by 3 bases, with 13 bases between. For the CDR3, the DNA is TGTGCCAGCAGCTTGGCCCTAGTCCAAAGCTACGAGCAGTACTTC. Amino acids: CASSLALVQSYEQYF.

This clone has more than one count but fewer than ten. The V gene is TRBV6-1, the J gene TRBJ1-2; 9 bases agree with TRBD1. The CDR3 length is 13 residues. Germline lookup yields CDR1 MNHNS and CDR2 SASEGT. V lost 9 bases and J lost 7; bases outside the gene matches: 9. This CDR3 is CASKGGQGRGYTF. Here the CDR3 DNA reads TGTGCCAGTAAAGGGGGACAGGGACGTGGCTACACCTTC.

CDR3 nucleotide sequence: TGTGCCAGCAGTACGGGGCCGGGGCCCCAGCATTTT. This encodes CASSTGPGPQHF. The chain recombines TRBV6-6 with TRBJ1-5; tentatively, D is TRBD1 (5 bases). V was shortened by 5 bases and J by 9 bases, with 11 bases between the two germline ends. The length of the CDR3 is 12 residues. Germline V gene sequence: CDR1 MNHNY, CDR2 SVGAGI (reference sequence).

The chain joins TRBV7-2 to TRBJ1-3; weak D call: TRBD1 (6 bases). The CDR3 spans 14 residues. V lost 4 bases and J 3 bases, leaving 10 bases between the germline ends. Germline V lookup: CDR1 SGHTA, CDR2 FQGNSA. CDR3 nucleotides: TGTGCCAGCAGCTCACAGGGAGGTGGAAACACCATATATTTT. Protein: CASSSQGGGNTIYF.

The chain employs TRBV4-1 and TRBJ2-3; D gene unclear. V lost 4 bases and J lost 4, with 9 bases in between. The CDR3 is made up of 13 amino acids. Per the germline V gene, CDR1 is MGHRA and CDR2 is YSYEKL. The CDR3 DNA reads TGCGCCAGCAGCCGAACGGGCCCAGATACGCAGTATTTT. Residues: CASSRTGPDTQYF.

In its sample, this clone was seen a few times. The chain is built from TRBV10-2 and TRBJ2-7; TRBD1 is a possible D gene (5 bases). Trimming took 1 base from V and 2 from J, leaving 9 bases between them. In germline, CDR1 is WSHSY, CDR2 SAAADI. This CDR3 spans 14 amino acids. For the CDR3, the DNA is TGCGCCAGCAGTGAGTTACAGGACACCTACGAGCAGTACTTC. It is translated as CASSELQDTYEQYF.

The rearrangement links TRBV6-1 to TRBJ1-5; no clear D. The CDR3 has 14 residues. V lost 2 bases and J 4 bases, leaving 9 bases between the germline ends. Germline values: CDR1 MNHNS, CDR2 SASEGT. CDR3 amino acids: CASSETANNQPQHF. Written as DNA, the CDR3 is TGTGCCAGCAGTGAAACGGCCAATAATCAGCCCCAGCATTTT.

This clone showed up many times. The chain couples TRBV2 to TRBJ2-6; 7 nucleotides line up with TRBD1. V was pared by 5 bases and J by 0 bases, with 10 bases of the junction left unmatched. Per the germline V gene, CDR1 is SNHLY and CDR2 is FYNNEI. CDR3 length: 18 residues. The CDR3 is CASSQRQGFSSGANVLTF. The CDR3 DNA follows: TGTGCCAGCAGTCAACGACAGGGATTCAGCTCTGGGGCCAACGTCCTGACTTTC.

The rearrangement joins TRBV4-2 to TRBJ2-7, with a possible D match to TRBD2 (6 bases). Trimming left V 5 bases short and J 4 bases short, with 18 bases between. CDR1 is LGHNA, CDR2 YNFKEQ, per germline. The CDR3 contains 15 residues. CDR3: CASSLFSAGRYEQYF. CDR3 nucleotides: TGTGCCAGCAGCTTGTTTTCGGCGGGACGGTACGAGCAGTACTTC.

The chain joins TRBV18 to TRBJ1-4; D not resolved. Trimming cost V 3 bases and J 5 bases, with 16 bases left between them. CDR1 is KGHSH and CDR2 is LQKENI in the germline V gene. The CDR3 extends over 16 amino acids. CDR3 residues: CASSPNPPAGNEKLFF. In DNA, the CDR3 is TGTGCCAGCTCACCGAACCCTCCGGCTGGGAATGAAAAACTGTTTTTT.

The count of this clone is one. The rearrangement uses TRBV27 and TRBJ1-5; D is undetermined. This CDR3 contains 14 residues. Deletions cut 5 bases from V and 3 bases from J, with 11 bases between. The germline V gene encodes CDR1 MNHEY and CDR2 SMNVEV (reference sequence). The CDR3 DNA reads as TGTGCCAGCAGTCCTCAACCCCACAATCAGCCCCAGCATTTT. Its translation: CASSPQPHNQPQHF.

The V gene is TRBV5-1, the J gene TRBJ2-3, with D perhaps TRBD1 or TRBD2 (5 bases each). V was cut by 7 bases and J by 0 bases, with 12 bases left in between. The CDR3 consists of 14 residues. In germline, CDR1 is SGHRS, CDR2 YFSETQ. The CDR3 region has the DNA TGCGCCAGCGGAACGGGGCCTAGCACAGATACGCAGTATTTT. Protein sequence: CASGTGPSTDTQYF.

As for this clone: This same CDR3 is encoded by further DNA sequences in the sample. Here the CDR3 DNA reads TGTGCCAGCAGCTTAGTGGGCAATGAGCAGTTCTTC. Amino acid sequence: CASSLVGNEQFF. The chain joins TRBV7-9 to TRBJ2-1; D not resolved. The germline V gene has CDR1 SEHNR and CDR2 FQNEAQ (reference sequence). The V end was cut by 1 base, the J end by 6 bases, with 4 bases between. The CDR3 length is 12 residues.

The rearrangement uses TRBV7-8 and TRBJ1-5, with unresolved D. This CDR3 is 18 amino acids long. Looked up from germline, CDR1 is SGHVS and CDR2 is FQNEAQ. The V end lost 0 bases, the J end lost 6 bases, and 21 bases lay between the germline ends. CDR3 coding DNA: TGTGCCAGCAGCTTAGCGCTTTTTGGGGTGGAGGCCCCTCAGCCCCAGCATTTT. Translating gives CASSLALFGVEAPQPQHF.

This clone ranks as medium-sized. The chain has TRBV28 and TRBJ1-1; the D is unclear. Trimming removed 5 bases at V and 4 bases at J, with 5 bases between. The CDR3 is 11 residues long. Germline values: CDR1 MDHEN, CDR2 SYDVKM. This CDR3 reads CASSQTTEAFF. The CDR3 coding sequence is TGTGCCAGCAGTCAGACCACTGAAGCTTTCTTT.

This clone was counted once. The V gene is TRBV7-6, the J gene TRBJ1-3, with 9 bases lining up with TRBD1. CDR1 SGHVS and CDR2 FNYEAQ come from the germline V gene. The trim removed 1 base at V and 1 base at J, leaving 2 bases unmatched. The CDR3 totals 16 residues. The CDR3 is CASSLGTGVSGNTIYF. The CDR3 DNA reads as TGTGCCAGCAGCTTAGGGACAGGGGTTTCTGGAAACACCATATATTTT.

The chain recombines TRBV7-2 with TRBJ2-1; possibly TRBD1 for D (6 bases). There are 15 residues in the CDR3. The ends were cut back, 5 bases at V and 2 bases at J, with 13 bases in the middle. Germline V lookup: CDR1 SGHTA, CDR2 FQGNSA. Here the CDR3 reads CASSPQRDTYNEQFF. CDR3 nucleotide sequence: TGTGCCAGCAGCCCCCAACGGGACACCTACAATGAGCAGTTCTTC.

This chain connects TRBV5-1 to TRBJ1-1, with unresolved D. Looked up from germline, CDR1 is SGHRS and CDR2 is YFSETQ. This CDR3 is 14 amino acids long. V lost 0 bases to trimming and J lost 0 bases, with 6 bases between them. The CDR3 nucleotides read TGCGCCAGCAGCTTGGGGCACTTGAACACTGAAGCTTTCTTT. Its protein is CASSLGHLNTEAFF. The complete variable domain, with remaining parts taken from reference TRBV5-1 and TRBJ1-1, reads KAGVTQTPRYLIKTRGQQVTLSCSPISGHRSVSWYQQTPGQGLQFLFEYFSETQRNKGNFPGRFSGRQFSNSRSEMNVSTLELGDSALYLCASSLGHLNTEAFFGQGTRLTVV.

The sample holds a few counts of this clone. This rearrangement joins TRBV4-2 to TRBJ2-2; D gene ambiguous. CDR1 and CDR2 from the germline V gene are LGHNA and YNFKEQ. Trimming took 0 bases from V and 6 from J, leaving 5 bases between them. The CDR3 covers 13 residues. The CDR3 spells CASSQDYPGELFF. Written as DNA, the CDR3 is TGTGCCAGCAGCCAAGACTACCCCGGGGAGCTGTTTTTT.